This TCR beta chain originates from a study of vaccination and CD4 T cells after COVID-19. The germline V and J ends were trimmed by 2 bases and 6 bases, with 8 bases remaining between them. CDR1 and CDR2 (germline): MNHEY, SMNVEV (reference sequence). The CDR3 runs to 13 residues. Time point here: late sampling 161 to 241 days after vaccination in a few convalescent patients. TCRdb reprocessed the PCR reads with MiXCR, giving one entry per CDR3 protein. In the table there are about 36,000 distinct CDR3 sequences, more than 30% of which are singletons. In regard to this clonotype: Antigen: not known.

General study points: Clonotypes reactive to SARS-CoV-2 had a median that went up from 21 to 38, but not significantly.

The sample consisted of CD4+ T cells from blood, taken about 7 months after SARS-CoV-2 vaccination. The TCR was taken from a human donor who had recovered from COVID-19. The genes are TRBV27 and TRBJ2-1; possible D gene TRBD1, 5 bases. The CDR3 reads CASSLQGPNEQFF. The CDR3 DNA reads as TGTGCCAGCAGTTTACAGGGTCCCAATGAGCAGTTCTTC.